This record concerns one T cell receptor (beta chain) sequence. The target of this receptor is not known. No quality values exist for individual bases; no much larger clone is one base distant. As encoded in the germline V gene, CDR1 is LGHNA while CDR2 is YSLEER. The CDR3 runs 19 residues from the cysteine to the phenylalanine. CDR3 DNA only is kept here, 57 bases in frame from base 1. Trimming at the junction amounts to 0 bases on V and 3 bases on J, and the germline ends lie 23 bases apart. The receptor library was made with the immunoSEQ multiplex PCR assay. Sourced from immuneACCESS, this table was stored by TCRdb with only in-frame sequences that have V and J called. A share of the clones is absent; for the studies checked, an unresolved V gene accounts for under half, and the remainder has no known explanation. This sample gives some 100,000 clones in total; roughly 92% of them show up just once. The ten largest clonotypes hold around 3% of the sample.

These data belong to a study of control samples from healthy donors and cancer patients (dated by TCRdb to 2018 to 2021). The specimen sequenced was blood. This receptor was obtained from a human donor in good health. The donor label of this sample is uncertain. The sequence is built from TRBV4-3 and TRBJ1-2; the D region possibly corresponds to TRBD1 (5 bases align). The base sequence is TGCGCCAGCAGCCAAGATTTGGCGGGTTACGGTTCAGGGTACTATGGCTACACCTTC. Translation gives CASSQDLAGYGSGYYGYTF.